Below are 16 T cell receptor beta chains sequenced from a single sample in a study of PD-L1 blockade in urothelial cancer. Specified time point: pretreatment peripheral blood. Clones were read by immunoSEQ multiplex PCR, and TCRdb kept only the in-frame ones, dropping some. The data hold under 95,000 clones, with under 90% observed a single time. The specimen comprised PBMCs, sampled around atezolizumab (anti-PD-L1) treatment. The receptors come from a man aged 60 to 69 with urothelial cancer.

V gene TRBV7-9 combines with J gene TRBJ2-7, with D possibly TRBD2 on 6 matching bases. In germline, CDR1 is SEHNR, CDR2 FQNEAQ (reference sequence). The CDR3 has 15 residues. V lost 1 base to trimming and J lost 0 bases, with 10 bases between them. CDR3 protein: CASSLGGLRSYEQYF. The CDR3 region has the DNA TGTGCCAGCAGCTTAGGGGGACTCCGCTCCTACGAGCAGTACTTC.

The rearrangement joins TRBV7-2 to TRBJ2-7; no definite D call. The CDR3 spans 11 residues. Per germline, CDR1 SGHTA and CDR2 FQGNSA. Trimming took off 2 bases at V and 5 bases at J, with 4 bases between the two ends. CDR3 coding DNA: TGTGCCAGCAGCTTAATCAACGAGCAGTACTTC. Its translation: CASSLINEQYF. The complete variable domain, with remaining parts taken from reference TRBV7-2 and TRBJ2-7, reads GAGVSQSPSNKVTEKGKDVELRCDPISGHTALYWYRQSLGQGLEFLIYFQGNSAPDKSGLPSDRFSAERTGGSVSTLTIQRTQQEDSAVYLCASSLINEQYFGPGTRLTVT.

This clone was recorded once. The rearrangement links TRBV30 to TRBJ2-1, with 7 bases fitting TRBD1. V lost 1 base to trimming and J lost 6 bases; unmatched junction nucleotides: 3. The CDR3 runs 13 residues. Germline values: CDR1 GTSNPN, CDR2 SVGIG (reference sequence). CDR3 in amino acids: CAWSAGQRNEQFF. The CDR3 region has the DNA TGTGCCTGGAGTGCGGGACAGCGCAATGAGCAGTTCTTC.

This chain connects TRBV30 to TRBJ1-2, with D possibly matching TRBD1 (5 bases). Trimming pared 3 bases from V and 7 bases from J, leaving 12 bases between. The V gene's germline CDR1 is GTSNPN and CDR2 SVGIG (reference sequence). CDR3 length: 12 amino acids. The DNA for the CDR3 is TGTGCCTGGAGCAATGGACAAGGTGGCTACACCTTC. Encoded protein: CAWSNGQGGYTF.

This clone was seen a handful of times. The chain has TRBV5-1 and TRBJ1-2, with a possible D match to TRBD1 (6 bases). V shed 0 bases and J shed 4 bases, with 10 bases lying between them. The CDR3 sequence is 14 residues long. Germline loops: CDR1 SGHRS, CDR2 YFSETQ. CDR3 sequence reads: CASSLEGEPYGYTF. The CDR3 region has the DNA TGCGCCAGCAGCTTGGAGGGGGAACCCTATGGCTACACCTTC.

V is TRBV11-1 and J is TRBJ2-7; 11 nucleotides match TRBD2. Trimming took 6 bases from V and 1 from J; bases not matched to a gene: 5. Per the germline V gene, CDR1 is SGHAT and CDR2 is FQDESV (reference sequence). The CDR3 has 15 residues. This CDR3 is CASSYTSGGSYEQYF. CDR3 sequence (DNA): TGTGCCAGCAGTTATACTAGCGGGGGATCCTACGAGCAGTACTTC.

The rearrangement uses TRBV18 and TRBJ1-3; D remains ambiguous. V gave up 3 bases and J gave up 2 bases, with 14 bases separating them. The CDR3 runs 16 residues. Germline V gives CDR1 KGHSH, CDR2 LQKENI. CDR3: CASSPALGSAGNTIYF. The CDR3 DNA follows: TGTGCCAGCTCACCGGCTTTGGGGAGTGCTGGAAACACCATATATTTT.

V and J are TRBV7-8 and TRBJ2-7, with 9 bases matching TRBD1. The CDR3 consists of 15 residues. J was trimmed by 3 bases and V by 0 bases; bases with no gene match: 3. Germline-derived CDR1 and CDR2 are SGHVS and FQNEAQ. CDR3 residues: CASSLAGTGSYEQYF. Written as DNA, the CDR3 is TGTGCCAGCAGCTTAGCCGGGACAGGGAGCTACGAGCAGTACTTC.

The rearrangement uses TRBV6-1 and TRBJ1-5; 7 bases agree with TRBD1. V lost 10 bases and J lost 0; bases outside the gene matches: 9. The CDR3 sequence is 15 residues long. CDR1 MNHNS and CDR2 SASEGT come from the germline V gene. CDR3 in DNA: TGTGCCACAACAGGGGAATTAAATAGCAATCAGCCCCAGCATTTT. Its protein is CATTGELNSNQPQHF.

The rearrangement uses TRBV6-1 and TRBJ2-7; D is unclear. Deletions cut 6 bases from V and 1 base from J, with 13 bases between. Per germline, CDR1 MNHNS and CDR2 SASEGT. CDR3 length: 14 residues. The CDR3 protein is CASSASRGSYEQYF. For the CDR3, the DNA is TGTGCCAGCAGCGCCAGTAGAGGATCCTACGAGCAGTACTTC.

CDR3 sequence reads: CASSYGGLSEQFF. The CDR3 bases are TGTGCCAGCAGCTATGGCGGCCTATCCGAGCAGTTCTTC. The V and J genes are TRBV9 and TRBJ2-1; D is ambiguous. V lost 4 bases to trimming and J lost 10 bases, with 15 bases between them. The germline V gene encodes CDR1 SGDLS and CDR2 YYNGEE. The CDR3 contains 13 residues.

This sequence joins TRBV11-1 and TRBJ2-1; 14 bases align to TRBD2. The CDR3 runs to 17 residues. V shed 4 bases and J 8 bases; nucleotides not matched to a gene: 10. Germline V gives CDR1 SGHAT, CDR2 FQDESV (reference sequence). The CDR3 nucleotides are TGTGCCAGCAGCTCCAGCAGGGGACTAGCGGGAGCACATGAGCAGTTCTTC. Its translation: CASSSSRGLAGAHEQFF.

Comments on this clone: A junction boundary mismatches the germline segment, possibly from a read error. The V call is TRBV29-1, the J call TRBJ2-7; D unresolved. The CDR3 spans 13 residues. Looked up from germline, CDR1 is SQVTM and CDR2 is ANQGSEA. CDR3 DNA sequence: TGCAGCGTCGAAGATACTGAGACCTACGAGCAGTACTTC. This gives the protein CSVEDTETYEQYF.

The gene calls are TRBV6-1 and TRBJ1-1; possibly TRBD1 for D (5 bases). Looked up from germline, CDR1 is MNHNS and CDR2 is SASEGT. V lost 2 bases and J lost 0, with 10 bases in between. This CDR3 region has 15 residues. In DNA form, the CDR3 reads TGTGCCAGCAGTGAATTTGCAGGGTTGAACACTGAAGCTTTCTTT. Protein sequence: CASSEFAGLNTEAFF.

This clone has just one count. The chain joins TRBV6-5 to TRBJ2-1; 9 nucleotides align to TRBD2. Per germline, CDR1 MNHEY and CDR2 SVGAGI. Germline trimming cut 8 bases from V and 9 bases from J; bases unmatched to any gene: 8. The CDR3 has 13 amino acids. CDR3 amino acids: CASGAGGRGEQFF. CDR3 DNA sequence: TGTGCCAGCGGTGCGGGGGGGAGAGGTGAGCAGTTCTTC.

The chain links TRBV5-1 to TRBJ1-6, with a tentative D call TRBD1 (5 bases). V was trimmed by 4 bases and J by 5 bases, leaving 13 bases between them. Germline V gives CDR1 SGHRS, CDR2 YFSETQ. The CDR3 runs to 15 residues. CDR3 nucleotide sequence: TGCGCCAGCAGCCCCGCGGGGGTTGATAATTCACCCCTCCACTTT. Translating it yields CASSPAGVDNSPLHF.